This T cell receptor beta chain was identified during a study of T-cell reconstitution after alpha-beta-depleted transplantation in children. As for this clonotype: The antigen remains unidentified.

CDR1 and CDR2 from the germline V gene are SQVTM and ANQGSEA. The CDR3 runs to 12 residues. Trimming stripped 6 bases from V and 6 bases from J, with 14 bases between. Unique molecular identifiers were incorporated into the prepared TCRbeta library. TCRdb re-called the PCR reads through MiXCR, storing one row per CDR3 protein. The data show 300,000 to 350,000 distinct CDR3 sequences, more than 20% seen once. Points from the study as a whole: From newly produced T cells came most of the T-cell counts and diversity one year after transplant. Two months or so post-transplant, alpha-beta T cells reportedly derived from several hundred expanded graft clones.

The clonotype was recovered from a male patient younger than 18 who had a stem cell transplant for acute lymphoblastic leukemia, so the T cells may come from the graft donor. The V and J genes are TRBV29-1 and TRBJ1-2; no reliable D call. The sequenced sample was PBMCs, mostly from graft donor cells, obtained 180 days after TCRalphabeta/CD19-depleted stem cell transplant. CDR3 sequence reads: CSVRTAIDGYTF. In nucleotides, the CDR3 is TGCAGCGTGCGGACGGCGATTGATGGCTACACCTTC.